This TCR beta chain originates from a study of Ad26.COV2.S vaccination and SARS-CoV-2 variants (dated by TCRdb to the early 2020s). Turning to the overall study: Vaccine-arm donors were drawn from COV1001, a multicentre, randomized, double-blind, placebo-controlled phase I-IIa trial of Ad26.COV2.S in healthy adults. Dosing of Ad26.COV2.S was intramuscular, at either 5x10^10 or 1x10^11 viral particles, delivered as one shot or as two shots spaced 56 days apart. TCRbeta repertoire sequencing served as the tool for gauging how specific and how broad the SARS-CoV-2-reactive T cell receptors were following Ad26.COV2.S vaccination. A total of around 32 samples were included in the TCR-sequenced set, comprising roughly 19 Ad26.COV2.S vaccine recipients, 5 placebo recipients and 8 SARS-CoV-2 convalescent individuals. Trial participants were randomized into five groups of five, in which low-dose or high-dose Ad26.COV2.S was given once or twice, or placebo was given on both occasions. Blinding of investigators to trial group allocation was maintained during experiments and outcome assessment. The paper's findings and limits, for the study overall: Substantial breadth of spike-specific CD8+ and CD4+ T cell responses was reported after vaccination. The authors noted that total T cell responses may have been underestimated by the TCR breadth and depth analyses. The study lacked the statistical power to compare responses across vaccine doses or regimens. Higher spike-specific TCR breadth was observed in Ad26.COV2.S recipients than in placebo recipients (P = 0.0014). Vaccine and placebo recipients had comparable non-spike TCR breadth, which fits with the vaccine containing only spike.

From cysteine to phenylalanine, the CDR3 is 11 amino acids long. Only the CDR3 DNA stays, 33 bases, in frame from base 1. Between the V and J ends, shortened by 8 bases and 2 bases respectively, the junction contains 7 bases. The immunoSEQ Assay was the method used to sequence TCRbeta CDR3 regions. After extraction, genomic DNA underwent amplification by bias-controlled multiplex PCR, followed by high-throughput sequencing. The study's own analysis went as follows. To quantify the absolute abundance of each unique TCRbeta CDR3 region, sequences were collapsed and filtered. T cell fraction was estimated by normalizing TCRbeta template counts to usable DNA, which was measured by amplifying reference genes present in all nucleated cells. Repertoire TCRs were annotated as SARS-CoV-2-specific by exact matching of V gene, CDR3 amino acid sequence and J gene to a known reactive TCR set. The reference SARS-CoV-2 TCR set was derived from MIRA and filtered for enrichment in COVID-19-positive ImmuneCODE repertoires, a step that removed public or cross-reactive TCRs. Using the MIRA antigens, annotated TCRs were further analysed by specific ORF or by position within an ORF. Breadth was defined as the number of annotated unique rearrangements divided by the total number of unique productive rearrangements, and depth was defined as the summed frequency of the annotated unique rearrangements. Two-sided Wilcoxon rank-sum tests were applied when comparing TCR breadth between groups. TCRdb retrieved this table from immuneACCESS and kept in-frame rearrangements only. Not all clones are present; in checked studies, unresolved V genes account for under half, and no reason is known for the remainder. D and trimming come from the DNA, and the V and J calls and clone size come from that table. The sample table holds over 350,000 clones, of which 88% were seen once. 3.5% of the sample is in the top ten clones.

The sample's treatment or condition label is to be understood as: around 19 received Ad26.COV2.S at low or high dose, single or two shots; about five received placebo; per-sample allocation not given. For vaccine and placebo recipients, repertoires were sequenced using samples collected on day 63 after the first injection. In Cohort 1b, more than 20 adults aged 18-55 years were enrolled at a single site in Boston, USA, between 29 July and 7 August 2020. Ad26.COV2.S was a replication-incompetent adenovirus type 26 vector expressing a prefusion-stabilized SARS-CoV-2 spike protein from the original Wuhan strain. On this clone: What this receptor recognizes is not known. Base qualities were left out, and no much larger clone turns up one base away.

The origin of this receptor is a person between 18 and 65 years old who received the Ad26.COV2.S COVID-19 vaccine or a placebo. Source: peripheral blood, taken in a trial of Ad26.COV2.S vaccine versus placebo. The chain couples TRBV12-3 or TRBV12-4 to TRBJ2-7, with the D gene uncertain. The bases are TGTGCCAGCGGATTTACCTACGAGCAGTACTTC. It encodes CASGFTYEQYF.